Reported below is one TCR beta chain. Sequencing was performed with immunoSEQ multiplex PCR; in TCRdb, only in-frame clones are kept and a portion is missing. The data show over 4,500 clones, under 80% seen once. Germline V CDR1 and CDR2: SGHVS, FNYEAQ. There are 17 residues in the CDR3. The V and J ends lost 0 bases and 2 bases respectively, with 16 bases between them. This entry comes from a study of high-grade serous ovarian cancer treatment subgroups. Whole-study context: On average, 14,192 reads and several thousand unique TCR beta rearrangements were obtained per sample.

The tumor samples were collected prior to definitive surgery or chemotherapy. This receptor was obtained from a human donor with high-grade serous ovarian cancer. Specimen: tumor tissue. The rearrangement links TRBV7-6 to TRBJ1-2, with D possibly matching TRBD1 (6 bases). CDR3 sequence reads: CASSLAAPGAQNYGYTF. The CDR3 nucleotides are TGTGCCAGCAGCTTAGCCGCCCCAGGGGCGCAAAACTATGGCTACACCTTC.